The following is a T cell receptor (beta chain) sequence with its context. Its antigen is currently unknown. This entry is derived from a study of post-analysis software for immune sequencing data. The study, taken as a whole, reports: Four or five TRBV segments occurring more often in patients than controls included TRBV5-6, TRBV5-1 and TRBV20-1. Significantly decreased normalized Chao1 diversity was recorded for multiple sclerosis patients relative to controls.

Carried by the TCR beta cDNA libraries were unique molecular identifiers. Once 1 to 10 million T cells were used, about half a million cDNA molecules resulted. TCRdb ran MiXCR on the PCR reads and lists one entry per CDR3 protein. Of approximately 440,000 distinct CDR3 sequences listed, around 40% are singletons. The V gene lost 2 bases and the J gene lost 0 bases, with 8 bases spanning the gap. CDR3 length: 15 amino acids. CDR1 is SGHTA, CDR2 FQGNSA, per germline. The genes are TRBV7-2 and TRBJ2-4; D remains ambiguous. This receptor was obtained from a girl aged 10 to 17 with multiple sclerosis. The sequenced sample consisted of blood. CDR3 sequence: CASSLRQIAKNIQYF. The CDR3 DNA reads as TGTGCCAGCAGCTTACGGCAGATAGCCAAAAACATTCAGTACTTC.